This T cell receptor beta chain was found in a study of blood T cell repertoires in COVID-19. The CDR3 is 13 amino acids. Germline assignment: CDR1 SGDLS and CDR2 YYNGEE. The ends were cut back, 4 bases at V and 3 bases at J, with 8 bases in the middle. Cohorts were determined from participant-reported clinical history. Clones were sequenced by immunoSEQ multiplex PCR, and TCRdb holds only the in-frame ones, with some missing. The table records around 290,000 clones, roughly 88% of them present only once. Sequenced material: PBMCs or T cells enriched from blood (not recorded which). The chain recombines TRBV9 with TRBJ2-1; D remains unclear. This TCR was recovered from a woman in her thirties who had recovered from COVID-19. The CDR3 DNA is TGTGCCAGCAGCTACCAGTACTACAATGAGCAGTTCTTC. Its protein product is CASSYQYYNEQFF.